Below are 24 T cell receptor beta chains sequenced from a single sample in a study of blood T cell repertoires in COVID-19. TCRdb keeps only in-frame clones here, not all; method: immunoSEQ multiplex PCR. Here the sample spans about 39,000 clones, approximately 79% being singletons. Sequenced material: peripheral blood. These receptor sequences come from an older man with acute or convalescent COVID-19.

This chain connects TRBV5-1 to TRBJ1-2; D gene ambiguous. V was clipped by 2 bases and J by 3 bases, with 8 bases between them. CDR1 and CDR2 (germline): SGHRS, YFSETQ. This CDR3 is 13 amino acids long. The CDR3 DNA is TGCGCCAGCAGCTTTGGCGAGGACTATGGCTACACCTTC. Encoded protein: CASSFGEDYGYTF.

The V and J genes are TRBV7-3 and TRBJ1-1; weak D call: TRBD1 (6 bases). This CDR3 is 13 amino acids long. CDR1 is SGHTA and CDR2 is FQGTGA in the germline V gene. The V gene lost 6 bases and the J gene lost 1 base, with 9 bases spanning the gap. CDR3 protein: CASRGQPNTEAFF. Here the CDR3 DNA reads TGTGCCAGCAGAGGACAGCCGAACACTGAAGCTTTCTTT.

This clone was counted between two and nine times. The V call is TRBV10-3, the J call TRBJ2-7; no firm D call. The CDR3 totals 15 residues. The V gene's germline CDR1 is ENHRY and CDR2 SYGVKD. V was trimmed by 0 bases and J by 0 bases, leaving 9 bases between them. This chain's CDR3 is CAISESAQVSYEQYF. CDR3 nucleotides: TGTGCCATCAGTGAGTCGGCGCAGGTCTCCTACGAGCAGTACTTC.

The chain employs TRBV4-3 and TRBJ1-2; unclear D gene. The germline V gene has CDR1 LGHNA and CDR2 YSLEER. V lost 0 bases to trimming and J lost 8 bases, with 16 bases between them. CDR3 length equals 15 residues. The CDR3 DNA reads as TGCGCCAGCAGCCAAGATCGGGTTTTGGCGGAAGGCTACACCTTC. Amino acids: CASSQDRVLAEGYTF.

The chain has TRBV5-4 and TRBJ1-3, with 8 positions matching TRBD1. Germline values: CDR1 SGHNT, CDR2 YYREEE (reference sequence). J was trimmed by 7 bases and V by 0 bases; bases with no gene match: 6. There are 15 residues in the CDR3. CDR3 loop: CASSLVTGESNTIYF. CDR3 bases: TGTGCCAGCAGCTTGGTGACAGGGGAGTCGAACACCATATATTTT.

This clone was seen once. J is TRBJ2-2 and V is TRBV4-1; TRBD1 might be the D (6 bases). V lost 2 bases to trimming and J lost 6 bases, with 10 bases between them. This CDR3 is built from 14 residues. Germline CDR1 and CDR2: MGHRA and YSYEKL. The CDR3 DNA is TGCGCCAGCAGCCAAAACAGGGTGGCCGGGGAGCTGTTTTTT. It encodes CASSQNRVAGELFF.

This clone was seen only a few times. The chain has TRBV7-9 and TRBJ1-2; D not certain. Trimming took off 5 bases at V and 4 bases at J, with 14 bases between the two ends. The CDR3 consists of 14 residues. CDR1 and CDR2 (germline): SEHNR, FQNEAQ (reference sequence). CDR3 in DNA: TGTGCCAGCAGCCAGGAGGGCGGAATCTATGGCTACACCTTC. Translating gives CASSQEGGIYGYTF.

This chain connects TRBV7-9 to TRBJ2-7; D unclear. Trimming shortened V by 2 bases and J by 0 bases, and 8 bases separated the two germline ends. The CDR3 extends over 14 amino acids. Looked up from germline, CDR1 is SEHNR and CDR2 is FQNEAQ (reference sequence). The CDR3, as DNA: TGTGCCAGCAGCTTATCACAGCTCTCCTACGAGCAGTACTTC. Translating gives CASSLSQLSYEQYF.

This chain connects TRBV5-1 to TRBJ2-5, with D perhaps TRBD1 (8 bases). The germline CDR1 and CDR2 sequences are SGHRS and YFSETQ. The CDR3 consists of 12 residues. Trimming removed 7 bases at V and 5 bases at J, with 12 bases between. CDR3 sequence (DNA): TGCGCCAGCGCACAGGGGGGGGAGACCCAGTACTTC. It translates to CASAQGGETQYF.

This sequence joins TRBV7-3 and TRBJ2-1; TRBD2 matches at 14 bases. Germline V CDR1 and CDR2: SGHTA, FQGTGA. CDR3 length: 15 amino acids. Unmatched junction bases numbered 6, after V lost 6 bases and J lost 8 bases. CDR3: CASSAAGLAGDEQFF. As DNA, the CDR3 is TGTGCCAGCAGTGCCGCGGGACTAGCGGGAGATGAGCAGTTCTTC.

This chain connects TRBV6-5 to TRBJ2-1; 7 nucleotides agree with TRBD1. The CDR3 runs 15 residues. CDR1 and CDR2 from the germline V gene are MNHEY and SVGAGI. Trimming at V came to 2 bases and at J to 9 bases, leaving 10 bases not matched to a gene. Here the CDR3 reads CASSYKYTGASEQFF. In DNA form, the CDR3 reads TGTGCCAGCAGTTACAAATATACAGGGGCGAGTGAGCAGTTCTTC.

The rearrangement joins TRBV2 to TRBJ2-7, with D perhaps TRBD1 (6 bases). V lost 2 bases to trimming and J lost 5 bases, with 13 bases between them. The CDR3 loop spans 14 amino acids. Germline CDR1 and CDR2: SNHLY and FYNNEI. CDR3 nucleotide sequence: TGTGCCAGCAGTGAACCAGGGGCCGGAAACGAGCAGTACTTC. It yields the protein CASSEPGAGNEQYF.

The gene calls are TRBV28 and TRBJ1-4; maybe TRBD1 (6 bases). V lost 3 bases and J lost 8, with 22 bases in between. The CDR3 covers 17 residues. Germline lookup yields CDR1 MDHEN and CDR2 SYDVKM. CDR3 residues: CASSFYGTPPKGEKLFF. The CDR3 nucleotides are TGTGCCAGCAGTTTCTATGGGACACCGCCGAAAGGAGAAAAACTGTTTTTT.

The chain is built from TRBV19 and TRBJ1-2; no definite D call. Per the germline V gene, CDR1 is LNHDA and CDR2 is SQIVND (reference sequence). V lost 5 bases to trimming and J lost 5 bases, with 18 bases between them. The CDR3 covers 15 residues. DNA of the CDR3: TGTGCCAGTAGTGACTTCGGTGGAGGCGGATATGGCTACACCTTC. It translates to CASSDFGGGGYGYTF. The entire variable domain, with the rest obtained from reference TRBV19 and TRBJ1-2, is as follows: DGGITQSPKYLFRKEGQNVTLSCEQNLNHDAMYWYRQDPGQGLRLIYYSQIVNDFQKGDIAEGYSVSREKKESFPLTVTSAQKNPTAFYLCASSDFGGGGYGYTFGSGTRLTVV.

The CDR3 sequence is CASSQVGAVQYF. The CDR3 DNA follows: TGCGCCAGCAGCCAAGTCGGCGCGGTGCAGTATTTT. The chain recombines TRBV4-1 with TRBJ2-3; D unresolved. Between the trimmed V and J ends, which lost 1 base and 11 bases, there was a span of 10 bases. The CDR3 extends over 12 amino acids. Looked up from germline, CDR1 is MGHRA and CDR2 is YSYEKL.

V and J are TRBV5-1 and TRBJ1-2; D gene uncertain. CDR3 length equals 13 residues. The germline V gene encodes CDR1 SGHRS and CDR2 YFSETQ. The V and J ends lost 2 bases and 7 bases respectively, with 12 bases between them. The CDR3 sequence: CASSLILSFGYTF. CDR3 DNA: TGCGCCAGCAGCTTAATTTTGAGTTTTGGCTACACCTTC.

This clone has only a few counts. This chain uses TRBV15 with TRBJ1-1, with D possibly matching TRBD1 (6 bases). The CDR3 loop spans 15 amino acids. Trimming shortened V by 1 base and J by 1 base, and 10 bases separated the two germline ends. Germline values: CDR1 LNHNV, CDR2 YYDKDF (reference sequence). The CDR3 DNA reads as TGTGCCACCAGCAGAGTGGGGGCAGCGAACACTGAAGCTTTCTTT. The encoded protein is CATSRVGAANTEAFF.

The chain uses TRBV12-3 or TRBV12-4 and TRBJ1-2, with 10 bases lining up with TRBD1. The CDR3 is 13 residues long. V lost 5 bases to trimming and J lost 8 bases; unmatched junction nucleotides: 5. The CDR3 is CASSPDRGRGYTF. In DNA form, the CDR3 reads TGTGCCAGCAGTCCAGACAGGGGGCGAGGCTACACCTTC.

The chain carries TRBV27 and TRBJ1-1, with D uncertain. The V end was cut by 1 base, the J end by 3 bases, with 12 bases between. Germline CDR1 reads MNHEY; CDR2 reads SMNVEV (reference sequence). CDR3 length: 15 amino acids. The CDR3, as DNA: TGTGCCAGCAGTTTATATGGGGAGGGTGACACTGAAGCTTTCTTT. It translates to CASSLYGEGDTEAFF.

The rearrangement joins TRBV3-1 (or the pseudogene TRBV3-2) to TRBJ2-3; possible D gene TRBD2, 6 bases. V gave up 4 bases and J gave up 7 bases, with 15 bases separating them. Looked up from germline, CDR1 is LGHDT and CDR2 is YNNKEL (reference sequence). The CDR3 is made up of 14 amino acids. The CDR3 sequence: CASSRGTSGNTQYF. Written as DNA, the CDR3 is TGTGCCAGCAGCCGCGGGACCTCCGGAAATACGCAGTATTTT.

The chain couples TRBV7-9 to TRBJ1-5; TRBD1 matches at 9 bases. This CDR3 is 14 amino acids long. The V gene end was trimmed by 5 bases and the J gene end by 5 bases; junction bases not matched to a gene: 4. The V gene's germline CDR1 is SEHNR and CDR2 FQNEAQ (reference sequence). Written as DNA, the CDR3 is TGTGCCAGCAGCGATGGACAGGGGTATCAGCCCCAGCATTTT. This encodes CASSDGQGYQPQHF.

The chain recombines TRBV19 with TRBJ1-2; TRBD1 is a possible D gene (5 bases). CDR1 is LNHDA and CDR2 is SQIVND in the germline V gene (reference sequence). The V and J ends lost 3 bases and 8 bases respectively, with 22 bases between them. The CDR3 extends over 16 amino acids. CDR3 sequence: CASSIDLPWGGEGYTF. The CDR3 coding sequence is TGTGCCAGTAGTATTGATCTTCCGTGGGGCGGCGAGGGCTACACCTTC.

The J gene is TRBJ1-1, the V gene TRBV12-3 or TRBV12-4, with D unclear. Deletions cut 5 bases from V and 5 bases from J, with 12 bases between. The CDR3 loop spans 13 amino acids. Here the CDR3 DNA reads TGTGCCAGCAGTACGACAAGGAGGACTGAAGCTTTCTTT. Translated, it gives CASSTTRRTEAFF.

Only one count was recorded for this clone. The chain uses TRBV3-1 (or the pseudogene TRBV3-2) and TRBJ2-7; D call uncertain. The CDR3 extends over 13 amino acids. The germline V and J ends were trimmed by 4 bases and 3 bases, with 10 bases remaining between them. Germline V gene data show CDR1 as LGHDT and CDR2 as YNNKEL (reference sequence). CDR3 sequence (DNA): TGTGCCAGCAGCCCCCCAAGCCGCTACGAGCAGTACTTC. This encodes CASSPPSRYEQYF.